These 28 T cell receptor beta chains came from one sample sequenced in a study of blood T cell repertoires in COVID-19. Clones were read by immunoSEQ multiplex PCR, and TCRdb kept only the in-frame ones, dropping some. The table has 150,000 to 200,000 clones, approximately 91% seen once. The sequencing input was PBMCs or T cells enriched from blood (not recorded which). The receptor set was obtained from a young woman who had recovered from COVID-19.

CDR3 protein: CASRPSGSATGELFF. The DNA for the CDR3 is TGTGCCAGCAGACCAAGCGGGAGTGCCACCGGGGAGCTGTTTTTT. V usage is TRBV28 and J usage is TRBJ2-2, with TRBD2 identical over 8 bases. The CDR3 spans 15 residues. Germline V CDR1 and CDR2: MDHEN, SYDVKM. The V gene end was trimmed by 6 bases and the J gene end by 4 bases; junction bases not matched to a gene: 7.

The V gene is TRBV4-1, the J gene TRBJ1-1; the D gene is possibly TRBD1 (6 bases). Germline values: CDR1 MGHRA, CDR2 YSYEKL. This CDR3 has 15 residues. The V gene lost 4 bases and the J gene lost 5 bases, with 17 bases spanning the gap. The CDR3 nucleotides read TGCGCCAGCAGCCTTTCCAGGGGCGAGTGGACTGAAGCTTTCTTT. It codes for CASSLSRGEWTEAFF.

V gene TRBV19 combines with J gene TRBJ2-4; 7 nucleotides align to TRBD1. CDR1 and CDR2 from the germline V gene are LNHDA and SQIVND (reference sequence). The CDR3 runs to 15 residues. The trim removed 5 bases at V and 5 bases at J, leaving 9 bases unmatched. The CDR3 reads CASSSSDRVENIQYF. The CDR3 nucleotides are TGTGCCAGTAGTTCCTCAGACAGGGTTGAAAACATTCAGTACTTC.

The V gene is TRBV28, the J gene TRBJ2-1; D is perhaps TRBD1 (5 bases). Germline V gives CDR1 MDHEN, CDR2 SYDVKM. The germline V and J ends were trimmed by 1 base and 10 bases, with 8 bases remaining between them. The CDR3 is 12 amino acids. CDR3 protein: CASSLYRGEQFF. For the CDR3, the DNA is TGTGCCAGCAGTTTATATAGGGGAGAGCAGTTCTTC.

The V call is TRBV7-9, the J call TRBJ2-1; 7 bases fit TRBD1. Germline V gene data show CDR1 as SEHNR and CDR2 as FQNEAQ (reference sequence). The CDR3 is 14 residues long. Unmatched junction bases numbered 7, after V lost 2 bases and J lost 9 bases. The CDR3 spells CASSLLDRVAEQFF. The CDR3 DNA sequence: TGTGCCAGCAGCTTACTTGACAGGGTGGCTGAGCAGTTCTTC.

V is TRBV3-1 (or the pseudogene TRBV3-2) and J is TRBJ1-4; D gene uncertain. The germline V gene has CDR1 LGHDT and CDR2 YNNKEL (reference sequence). CDR3 size: 15 residues. Trimming removed 5 bases from V and 0 bases from J, with 10 bases in between. The chain's CDR3 is CASSSTRSTNEKLFF. The CDR3, as DNA: TGTGCCAGCAGCAGCACCCGATCAACTAATGAAAAACTGTTTTTT.

This chain joins TRBV27 and TRBJ2-1; 8 bases are a match to TRBD2. Germline assignment: CDR1 MNHEY and CDR2 SMNVEV (reference sequence). The V segment lost 3 bases and the J segment 3 bases; nucleotides outside the gene matches: 10. The CDR3 has 17 amino acids. CDR3 protein: CASSLGVGRAYYNEQFF. CDR3 nucleotide sequence: TGTGCCAGCAGTTTGGGTGTCGGGAGGGCCTACTACAATGAGCAGTTCTTC.

The chain has TRBV6-5 and TRBJ2-7; D perhaps matches TRBD2 (7 bases). Trimming stripped 8 bases from V and 2 bases from J, with 13 bases between. Germline CDR1 is MNHEY and CDR2 is SVGAGI. CDR3 size: 13 residues. The CDR3 protein is CASRRGTTYEQYF. The CDR3, as DNA: TGTGCCAGCCGGAGGGGGACTACCTACGAGCAGTACTTC.

This rearrangement joins TRBV27 to TRBJ2-1; D gene ambiguous. The CDR3 sequence is 14 residues long. Germline V gene data show CDR1 as MNHEY and CDR2 as SMNVEV (reference sequence). V was trimmed by 3 bases and J by 6 bases, leaving 12 bases between them. CDR3 sequence (DNA): TGTGCCAGCAGTTTCAATATTGGCCTCAATGAGCAGTTCTTC. Encoded protein: CASSFNIGLNEQFF.

The rearrangement links TRBV11-2 to TRBJ2-7; no firm D call. This CDR3 is built from 13 residues. Germline lookup yields CDR1 SGHAT and CDR2 FQNNGV. V dropped 1 base and J dropped 4 bases, with 8 bases sitting between them. CDR3 coding DNA: TGTGCCAGCAGCTTAGGTGACATGTACGAGCAGTACTTC. Residues: CASSLGDMYEQYF.

The chain uses TRBV7-2 and TRBJ2-7; TRBD1 agrees at 10 bases. This CDR3 has 15 amino acids. CDR1 is SGHTA, CDR2 FQGNSA, per germline. V dropped 3 bases and J dropped 2; count of bases not matched to a gene: 4. The DNA for the CDR3 is TGTGCCAGCAGCTTGGGACAGGGGTGGACCTACGAGCAGTACTTC. Its protein is CASSLGQGWTYEQYF.

This clone was recorded only once. The chain links TRBV28 to TRBJ2-7; 7 positions agree with TRBD1. Germline V gene lookup returns CDR1 MDHEN and CDR2 SYDVKM. CDR3 length equals 14 residues. V gave up 7 bases and J gave up 5 bases; unmatched junction bases: 11. The CDR3 loop is CASTPRTGAHEQYF. The CDR3 region has the DNA TGTGCCAGCACCCCCCGAACAGGGGCCCACGAGCAGTACTTC.

As to this clone: One end of the junction does not line up with germline, which may come from a read error. V is TRBV9 and J is TRBJ1-1; maybe TRBD1 (6 bases). The CDR3 contains 13 residues. Looked up from germline, CDR1 is SGDLS and CDR2 is YYNGEE. The CDR3 DNA reads as TGTGCCAGCAGCGTAGCCGGGGACACTAAAGCTTTCTTT. Amino acid sequence: CASSVAGDTKAFF.

V and J are TRBV28 and TRBJ2-7, with 11 bases aligning to TRBD2. Per the germline V gene, CDR1 is MDHEN and CDR2 is SYDVKM. This CDR3 is built from 16 residues. The V gene end was trimmed by 5 bases and the J gene end by 2 bases; junction bases not matched to a gene: 8. Written as DNA, the CDR3 is TGTGCCAGCAGTCCCGCCGGGACTAGCGGAACCTACGAGCAGTACTTC. This gives the protein CASSPAGTSGTYEQYF.

A single count supports this clone. The V gene is TRBV9, the J gene TRBJ2-1; TRBD2 agrees at 8 bases. Per germline, CDR1 SGDLS and CDR2 YYNGEE. The CDR3 covers 16 residues. J lost 7 bases, V lost 0 bases, and 9 bases had no gene match. CDR3 loop: CASSVVRAGEINEQFF. As DNA, the CDR3 is TGTGCCAGCAGCGTAGTTCGAGCGGGAGAAATAAATGAGCAGTTCTTC.

The CDR3 sequence is CASSSSPTSGHNEQFF. The CDR3 DNA sequence: TGTGCCAGCAGCTCGTCCCCGACTAGCGGTCACAATGAGCAGTTCTTC. This chain uses TRBV7-8 with TRBJ2-1; 9 positions agree with TRBD2. In germline, CDR1 is SGHVS, CDR2 FQNEAQ. The CDR3 has 16 amino acids. The ends lost 4 bases at V and 5 bases at J; junction bases unmatched: 9.

This clone was recorded a few times. This sequence joins TRBV4-1 and TRBJ2-7; perhaps TRBD1 as D (5 bases). Trimming cost V 4 bases and J 4 bases, with 17 bases left between them. Germline CDR1 reads MGHRA; CDR2 reads YSYEKL. This CDR3 is built from 15 residues. The CDR3 DNA follows: TGCGCCAGCAGCCCACGGACACAAAGTGGTTACGAGCAGTACTTC. This gives the protein CASSPRTQSGYEQYF.

The chain carries TRBV18 and TRBJ2-1, with D unresolved. The CDR3 contains 13 residues. Germline loops: CDR1 KGHSH, CDR2 LQKENI. V was shortened by 4 bases and J by 9 bases, with 13 bases between the two germline ends. The CDR3 bases are TGTGCCAGCTCACAACAAGGAGCTGGTGAGCAGTTCTTC. Its protein is CASSQQGAGEQFF.

The chain links TRBV28 to TRBJ2-1, with a weak D call TRBD2 (6 bases). The CDR3 is made up of 21 amino acids. The germline V gene has CDR1 MDHEN and CDR2 SYDVKM. The V gene lost 5 bases and the J gene lost 0 bases, with 29 bases spanning the gap. CDR3 coding DNA: TGTGCCAGCAGTCCCCCCGGGACCCCTTTAGCGGATATTCTCTCCTACAATGAGCAGTTCTTC. Amino acids: CASSPPGTPLADILSYNEQFF.

The CDR3 nucleotides are TGCGCCAGCAGCCAAGATCGGGGGAGCTCCTACAATGAGCAGTTCTTC. Encoded protein: CASSQDRGSSYNEQFF. The chain recombines TRBV4-3 with TRBJ2-1, with a possible D match to TRBD2 (6 bases). Trimming took 0 bases from V and 0 from J, leaving 9 bases between them. The germline V gene has CDR1 LGHNA and CDR2 YSLEER. CDR3 length: 16 amino acids.

This clone was detected only once. The genes are TRBV11-2 and TRBJ2-7; 7 bases match TRBD2. The J segment lost 3 bases and the V segment lost 1 base, leaving 9 bases of the junction unmatched. CDR3 length: 16 amino acids. From germline, CDR1 is SGHAT and CDR2 FQNNGV. As DNA, the CDR3 is TGTGCCAGCAGCTTAGGAAAACCTAGCGGAAGCTACGAGCAGTACTTC. This gives the protein CASSLGKPSGSYEQYF.

The genes are TRBV7-8 and TRBJ1-2; 8 bases map to TRBD1. V was clipped by 4 bases and J by 3 bases; unmatched bases: 4. The CDR3 totals 14 residues. CDR1 is SGHVS, CDR2 FQNEAQ, per germline. CDR3 DNA sequence: TGTGCCAGCAGCTCAGGACAGGGTTACTATGGCTACACCTTC. Its protein product is CASSSGQGYYGYTF.

The count of this clone is one. CDR3 nucleotide sequence: TGCGCCAGCAGACCTCTGGTATCCGGGACAGGGGTTTGGGTGCAGTACTTC. Translation: CASRPLVSGTGVWVQYF. This chain joins TRBV10-2 and TRBJ2-7; TRBD1 matches 10 bases. Germline CDR1 WSHSY, CDR2 SAAADI. This CDR3 is built from 17 residues. Losses at the gene ends were 6 bases for V and 9 bases for J; bases not matched to a gene: 20.

CDR3 DNA: TGCGCCAGCAGCCCGGGACTCGGGGCTGGAAACACCATATATTTT. Encoded protein: CASSPGLGAGNTIYF. The gene calls are TRBV5-1 and TRBJ1-3; TRBD1 is a possible D gene (5 bases). Trimming pared 4 bases from V and 2 bases from J, leaving 13 bases between. Germline CDR1 and CDR2: SGHRS and YFSETQ. CDR3 length equals 15 residues.

This chain links TRBV6-5 with TRBJ2-1; TRBD2 aligns across 8 bases. The CDR3 has 15 residues. J was trimmed by 3 bases and V by 8 bases; bases with no gene match: 9. Germline V gives CDR1 MNHEY, CDR2 SVGAGI. The CDR3: CASAATLAVYNEQFF. The CDR3, as DNA: TGTGCCAGCGCAGCAACACTAGCGGTCTACAATGAGCAGTTCTTC.

V usage is TRBV7-2 and J usage is TRBJ2-7; TRBD2 matches 13 bases. The CDR3 sequence is 14 residues long. Germline values: CDR1 SGHTA, CDR2 FQGNSA. V lost 6 bases to trimming and J lost 7 bases; unmatched junction nucleotides: 6. The CDR3 bases are TGTGCCAGCAGACGGACTAGCGGGAGAATGGAGCAGTACTTC. It yields the protein CASRRTSGRMEQYF.

DNA of the CDR3: TGTGCCAGCAGCTTAGATCTAGCGGGAGCTACCTCCTACAATGAGCAGTTCTTC. Its translation: CASSLDLAGATSYNEQFF. The V gene is TRBV7-2, the J gene TRBJ2-1, with 10 bases lining up with TRBD2. With V trimmed by 1 base and J by 0 bases, 6 bases remained unmatched. This CDR3 spans 18 amino acids. CDR1 SGHTA and CDR2 FQGNSA come from the germline V gene.

This chain uses TRBV6-2 or TRBV6-3 with TRBJ2-1; the D gene is possibly TRBD2 (5 bases). Per germline, CDR1 MNHEY and CDR2 SVGEGT. The germline V and J ends were trimmed by 3 bases and 10 bases, with 19 bases remaining between them. The CDR3 covers 15 residues. CDR3 sequence reads: CASSYSLVEPGEQFF. The CDR3 DNA follows: TGTGCCAGCAGTTATTCGCTAGTTGAGCCGGGGGAGCAGTTCTTC.